Sequencing of this TCR beta chain was carried out in a study of T cells in Graves' hyperthyroidism and ophthalmopathy. PBMCs came from around 10 ml fresh peripheral blood. The V end was cut by 9 bases, the J end by 8 bases, with 25 bases between. The germline V gene has CDR1 MNHNS and CDR2 SASEGT. This CDR3 contains 15 residues. This clonotype occurred a few times. Amplified TCR beta CDR3 regions came from RNA transcripts. First-round RT-PCR with HTBI primers amplified the TCR CDR3 region. Using its own MiXCR run on the multiplex PCR reads, TCRdb lists one record per CDR3 protein. The repertoire holds about 520,000 distinct CDR3 sequences, with approximately 25% as singletons.

The chain couples TRBV6-1 to TRBJ1-2, with D maybe TRBD1 (5 bases). The specimen was blood. The sequence derives from a woman aged 30 to 39 with Graves' ophthalmopathy. The CDR3, as DNA: TGTGCCAGTAAGACAGTATTGCGGGGAAGAGTCGGCTACACCTTC. Its protein product is CASKTVLRGRVGYTF.